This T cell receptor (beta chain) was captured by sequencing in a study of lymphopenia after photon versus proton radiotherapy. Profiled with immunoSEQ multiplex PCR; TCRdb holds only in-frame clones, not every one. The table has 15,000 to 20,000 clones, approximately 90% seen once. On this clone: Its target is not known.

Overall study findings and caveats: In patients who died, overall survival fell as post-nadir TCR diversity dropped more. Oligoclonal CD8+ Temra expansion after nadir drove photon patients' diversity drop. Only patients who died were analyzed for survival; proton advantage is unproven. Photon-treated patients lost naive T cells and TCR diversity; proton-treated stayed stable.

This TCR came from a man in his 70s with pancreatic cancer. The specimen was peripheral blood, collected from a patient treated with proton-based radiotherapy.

The CDR3 reads CASSWGSQPQHF. CDR3 coding DNA: TGTGCCAGCAGCTGGGGGTCCCAGCCCCAGCATTTT. The chain is built from TRBV5-6 and TRBJ1-5; the D gene is possibly TRBD1 (5 bases). CDR1 and CDR2 (germline): SGHDT, YYEEEE. The V gene lost 3 bases and the J gene lost 7 bases, with 8 bases spanning the gap. This CDR3 spans 12 amino acids. The full variable domain, completed using reference TRBV5-6 and TRBJ1-5, is DAGVTQSPTHLIKTRGQQVTLRCSPKSGHDTVSWYQQALGQGPQFIFQYYEEEERQRGNFPDRFSGHQFPNYSSELNVNALLLGDSALYLCASSWGSQPQHFGDGTRLSIL.